A single sample is the source of the 14 T cell receptor beta chains below, sequenced in a study of cytomegalovirus exposure and HLA in healthy donors. Researchers ran the PCR with 60 Vbeta and 13 Jbeta primers. The data were produced by immunoSEQ multiplex PCR, yet TCRdb's version contains in-frame clones alone and is incomplete. The data contain some 170,000 clones, 75% to 90% of them seen just once; the ten biggest clones take up less than 5%. Sample: PBMCs. These TCRs come from a man aged 45-65 years in good health and CMV-seropositive.

CDR3 sequence reads: CASRLAESTDTQYF. As DNA, the CDR3 is TGTGCCAGCAGATTAGCAGAAAGCACAGATACGCAGTATTTT. The chain carries TRBV6-4 and TRBJ2-3; D unclear. The ends were cut back, 6 bases at V and 0 bases at J, with 10 bases in the middle. This CDR3 is built from 14 residues. The germline CDR1 and CDR2 sequences are MRHNA and SNTAGT.

This clone was observed a handful of times. V usage is TRBV28 and J usage is TRBJ2-1; a possible D gene is TRBD1 (6 bases). Between the trimmed V and J ends, which lost 5 bases and 6 bases, there was a span of 17 bases. Germline values: CDR1 MDHEN, CDR2 SYDVKM. The CDR3 contains 15 residues. In DNA form, the CDR3 reads TGTGCCAGCAGTACCCAGCTGAAACAGGGCAATGAGCAGTTCTTC. Protein sequence: CASSTQLKQGNEQFF. The full variable domain, in which reference TRBV28 and TRBJ2-1 provide the parts outside the CDR3, is DVKVTQSSRYLVKRTGEKVFLECVQDMDHENMFWYRQDPGLGLRLIYFSYDVKMKEKGDIPEGYSVSREKKERFSLILESASTNQTSMYLCASSTQLKQGNEQFFGPGTRLTVL.

This rearrangement joins TRBV2 to TRBJ1-2; D ambiguous. Germline loops: CDR1 SNHLY, CDR2 FYNNEI. This CDR3 is built from 12 residues. V lost 2 bases, J lost 3 bases, and 4 bases lay in between. As DNA, the CDR3 is TGTGCCAGCAGTGAATCGGACTATGGCTACACCTTC. It specifies CASSESDYGYTF.

The chain carries TRBV5-1 and TRBJ2-3, with D perhaps TRBD1 (6 bases). The germline gives CDR1 SGHRS, CDR2 YFSETQ. The V end was cut by 5 bases, the J end by 4 bases, with 17 bases between. This CDR3 has 15 residues. The CDR3 protein is CASRPQGTRADTQYF. DNA for the CDR3: TGCGCCAGCAGGCCTCAGGGGACGCGGGCAGATACGCAGTATTTT. The full variable domain, its missing parts supplied by reference TRBV5-1 and TRBJ2-3, is KAGVTQTPRYLIKTRGQQVTLSCSPISGHRSVSWYQQTPGQGLQFLFEYFSETQRNKGNFPGRFSGRQFSNSRSEMNVSTLELGDSALYLCASRPQGTRADTQYFGPGTRLTVL.

J is TRBJ2-7 and V is TRBV7-9; D call uncertain. Germline V CDR1 and CDR2: SEHNR, FQNEAQ (reference sequence). CDR3 size: 11 residues. The V gene lost 4 bases and the J gene lost 3 bases, with 4 bases spanning the gap. The CDR3 sequence is CASSSLYEQYF. As DNA, the CDR3 is TGTGCCAGCAGCTCCCTCTACGAGCAGTACTTC.

V gene TRBV9 combines with J gene TRBJ2-1; 7 bases align to TRBD1. V lost 0 bases to trimming and J lost 2 bases; unmatched junction nucleotides: 14. Germline-derived CDR1 and CDR2 are SGDLS and YYNGEE. The CDR3 has 19 residues. The CDR3 is CASSVDPDAGQATYNEQFF. CDR3 bases: TGTGCCAGCAGCGTAGATCCTGACGCTGGACAGGCAACCTACAATGAGCAGTTCTTC.

Details on this clone: A junction end diverges from the germline sequence, so it may reflect a read error. V is TRBV7-7 and J is TRBJ2-1; 10 nucleotides agree with TRBD1. The length of the CDR3 is 13 residues. CDR1 is SSHAT, CDR2 FNYEAQ, per germline (reference sequence). CDR3 nucleotide sequence: TGTGCTAGCAGCAGGGACAGGGGTGGCGAGCAGTTCTTC. Its translation: CASSRDRGGEQFF. Together with reference TRBV7-7 and TRBJ2-1, the CDR3 gives the full variable domain: GAGVSQSPRYKVTKRGQDVTLRCDPISSHATLYWYQQALGQGPEFLTYFNYEAQPDKSGLPSDRFSAERPEGSISTLTIQRTEQRDSAMYRCASSRDRGGEQFFGPGTRLTVL.

The chain employs TRBV2 and TRBJ2-5, with 10 bases matching TRBD2. V lost 6 bases and J lost 5; bases outside the gene matches: 6. Germline V gene data show CDR1 as SNHLY and CDR2 as FYNNEI. The CDR3 totals 14 residues. The CDR3, as DNA: TGTGCCAGCAGCCCTAGCGGGAGAGGGGAGACCCAGTACTTC. Its protein product is CASSPSGRGETQYF. Filled out from reference TRBV2 and TRBJ2-5, the complete variable domain reads EPEVTQTPSHQVTQMGQEVILRCVPISNHLYFYWYRQILGQKVEFLVSFYNNEISEKSEIFDDQFSVERPDGSNFTLKIRSTKLEDSAMYFCASSPSGRGETQYFGPGTRLLVL.

The V call is TRBV29-1, the J call TRBJ2-7, with D possibly matching TRBD2 (6 bases). Per the germline V gene, CDR1 is SQVTM and CDR2 is ANQGSEA. The ends were cut back, 6 bases at V and 2 bases at J, with 11 bases in the middle. This CDR3 comprises 12 residues. For the CDR3, the DNA is TGCAGCGTGCGGGACCGAGCCTACGAGCAGTACTTC. It translates to CSVRDRAYEQYF.

The CDR3 reads CASSLMASGGSDTQYF. In DNA form, the CDR3 reads TGTGCCAGCAGCTTAATGGCTAGCGGGGGGTCAGATACGCAGTATTTT. The chain combines TRBV7-2 with TRBJ2-3; 11 bases line up with TRBD2. This CDR3 is 16 amino acids long. Germline loops: CDR1 SGHTA, CDR2 FQGNSA. V shed 2 bases, J shed 4 bases, and the junction held 5 bases outside the gene matches.

The chain recombines TRBV30 with TRBJ1-1, with D possibly being TRBD1 (6 bases). The ends were cut back, 4 bases at V and 9 bases at J, with 12 bases in the middle. Germline CDR1 reads GTSNPN; CDR2 reads SVGIG (reference sequence). This CDR3 contains 11 residues. As DNA, the CDR3 is TGTGCCTGGAAAACAGGGTTACAAGCTTTCTTT. Amino acid sequence: CAWKTGLQAFF.

V gene TRBV7-9 combines with J gene TRBJ2-5; tentatively, D is TRBD2 (6 bases). Looked up from germline, CDR1 is SEHNR and CDR2 is FQNEAQ (reference sequence). The CDR3 contains 15 residues. V lost 6 bases, J lost 4 bases, and 18 bases lay in between. This CDR3 reads CASREQGAGAETQYF. The CDR3 DNA is TGTGCCAGCAGGGAGCAGGGAGCGGGTGCAGAGACCCAGTACTTC.

This chain joins TRBV4-1 and TRBJ2-1; the match to TRBD2 covers 7 bases. From germline, CDR1 is MGHRA and CDR2 YSYEKL. The length of the CDR3 is 15 residues. With V trimmed by 1 base and J by 7 bases, 7 bases remained unmatched. In DNA, the CDR3 is TGCGCCAGCAGCCAAGCCCTAGCGGACTCGAATGAGCAGTTCTTC. The encoded protein is CASSQALADSNEQFF.

J is TRBJ2-1 and V is TRBV29-1, with 8 nucleotides matching TRBD2. V was clipped by 5 bases and J by 10 bases; unmatched bases: 10. CDR1 is SQVTM, CDR2 ANQGSEA, per germline. The CDR3 runs to 13 residues. CDR3 nucleotides: TGCAGCGTTCCTCGGCCTTCGGGGGGGGAGCAGTTCTTC. As protein: CSVPRPSGGEQFF.